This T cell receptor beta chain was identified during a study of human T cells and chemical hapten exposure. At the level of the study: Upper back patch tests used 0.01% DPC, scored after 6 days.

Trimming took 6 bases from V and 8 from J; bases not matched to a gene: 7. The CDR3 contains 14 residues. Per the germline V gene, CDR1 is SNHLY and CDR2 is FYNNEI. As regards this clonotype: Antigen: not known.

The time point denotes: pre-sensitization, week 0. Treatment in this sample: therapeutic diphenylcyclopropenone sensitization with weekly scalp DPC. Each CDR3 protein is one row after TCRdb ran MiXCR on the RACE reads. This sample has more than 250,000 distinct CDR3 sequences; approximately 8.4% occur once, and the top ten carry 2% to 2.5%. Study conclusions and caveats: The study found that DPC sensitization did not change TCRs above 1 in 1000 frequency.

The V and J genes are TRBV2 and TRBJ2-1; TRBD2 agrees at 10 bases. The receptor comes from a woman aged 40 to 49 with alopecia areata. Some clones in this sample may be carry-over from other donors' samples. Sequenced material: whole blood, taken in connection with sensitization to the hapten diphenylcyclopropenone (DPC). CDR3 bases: TGTGCCAGCAGAAAAGCCGGGACTAGCGATGAGCAGTTCTTC. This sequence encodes CASRKAGTSDEQFF.